The 6 T cell receptor beta chains given below trace back to one sample, sequenced in a study of shared clonotypes between healthy human individuals. Naivety among CD8 cells was defined by CD45RO negativity and positive CCR7 selection, thereby excluding terminally differentiated effector memory CD45RA+ cells. TCRdb's table, derived via immunoSEQ multiplex PCR, lists solely in-frame clones and lacks some. The repertoire includes roughly 2.1 million clones, around 93% of them detected once, and around 1.7% sits in the top ten. Input material: naive CD8+ T cells from PBMCs. The receptors here all came from a man younger than 35 in good health. Some clones in this sample may be carry-over from other donors' samples.

The chain joins TRBV7-9 to TRBJ2-7, with unresolved D. Trimming took off 5 bases at V and 0 bases at J, with 17 bases between the two ends. The CDR3 is made up of 16 amino acids. Germline CDR1 reads SEHNR; CDR2 reads FQNEAQ (reference sequence). CDR3 bases: TGTGCCAGCAGCCAACCCGGATCGACGAGCTCCTACGAGCAGTACTTC. Protein product: CASSQPGSTSSYEQYF. The full variable domain, in which reference TRBV7-9 and TRBJ2-7 provide the parts outside the CDR3, is DTGVSQNPRHKITKRGQNVTFRCDPISEHNRLYWYRQTLGQGPEFLTYFQNEAQLEKSRLLSDRFSAERPKGSFSTLEIQRTEQGDSAMYLCASSQPGSTSSYEQYFGPGTRLTVT.

Regarding this clone: The sample has other DNA sequences that encode this CDR3 too. This chain joins TRBV7-3 and TRBJ2-3; 9 bases align to TRBD2. CDR1 and CDR2 (germline): SGHTA, FQGTGA. This CDR3 has 15 residues. Losses at the gene ends were 4 bases for V and 1 base for J; bases not matched to a gene: 3. The CDR3, as DNA: TGTGCCAGCAGCTCTTTAGCGGGAGGCACAGATACGCAGTATTTT. Translated, it gives CASSSLAGGTDTQYF.

V usage is TRBV7-9 and J usage is TRBJ2-7; TRBD2 is a possible D gene (7 bases). V was clipped by 5 bases and J by 4 bases, with 18 bases between them. The CDR3 has 15 residues. Germline CDR1 is SEHNR and CDR2 is FQNEAQ (reference sequence). The CDR3 sequence: CASSPKGGEAYEQYF. CDR3 in DNA: TGTGCCAGCAGCCCGAAAGGGGGGGAGGCATACGAGCAGTACTTC.

The CDR3 bases are TGCGCCAGCAGCCTCATTTCACTGCAGGGGAACTCTGGAAACACCATATATTTT. Translating it yields CASSLISLQGNSGNTIYF. This chain connects TRBV4-1 to TRBJ1-3; D is possibly TRBD1 (6 bases). The CDR3 extends over 18 amino acids. Germline loops: CDR1 MGHRA, CDR2 YSYEKL. Trimming removed 4 bases from V and 0 bases from J, with 19 bases in between.

V gene TRBV5-1 combines with J gene TRBJ1-2, with 8 bases fitting TRBD1. Unmatched junction bases numbered 2, after V lost 1 base and J lost 3 bases. Germline V CDR1 and CDR2: SGHRS, YFSETQ. The CDR3 covers 14 residues. Written as DNA, the CDR3 is TGCGCCAGCAGCTTGTACAGGGGGGACTATGGCTACACCTTC. Translating gives CASSLYRGDYGYTF.

The V and J genes are TRBV27 and TRBJ2-3; 10 nucleotides line up with TRBD2. J was trimmed by 5 bases and V by 5 bases; bases with no gene match: 7. The CDR3 is made up of 15 amino acids. The germline V gene has CDR1 MNHEY and CDR2 SMNVEV (reference sequence). The CDR3 DNA sequence: TGTGCCAGCAGTGACCTAGCGGGAGCGGTAGATACGCAGTATTTT. Translation gives CASSDLAGAVDTQYF.